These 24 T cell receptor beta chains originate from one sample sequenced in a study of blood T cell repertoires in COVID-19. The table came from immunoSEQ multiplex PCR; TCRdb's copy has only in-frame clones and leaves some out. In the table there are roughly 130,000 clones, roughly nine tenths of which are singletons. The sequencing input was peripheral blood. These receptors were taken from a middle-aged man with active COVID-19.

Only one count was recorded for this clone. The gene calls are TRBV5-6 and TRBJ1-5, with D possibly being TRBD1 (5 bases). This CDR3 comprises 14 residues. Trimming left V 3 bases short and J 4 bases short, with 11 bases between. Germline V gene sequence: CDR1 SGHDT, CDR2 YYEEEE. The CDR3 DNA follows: TGTGCCAGCAGCTCCCGACAGTTAAATCAGCCCCAGCATTTT. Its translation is CASSSRQLNQPQHF. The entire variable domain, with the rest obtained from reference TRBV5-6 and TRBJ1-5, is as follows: DAGVTQSPTHLIKTRGQQVTLRCSPKSGHDTVSWYQQALGQGPQFIFQYYEEEERQRGNFPDRFSGHQFPNYSSELNVNALLLGDSALYLCASSSRQLNQPQHFGDGTRLSIL.

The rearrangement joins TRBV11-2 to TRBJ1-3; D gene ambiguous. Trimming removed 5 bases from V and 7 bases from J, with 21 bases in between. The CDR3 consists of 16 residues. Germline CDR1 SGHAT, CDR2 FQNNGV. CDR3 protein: CASSVEGSGVMNTIYF. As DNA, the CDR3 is TGTGCCAGCAGCGTCGAAGGTTCGGGTGTAATGAACACCATATATTTT. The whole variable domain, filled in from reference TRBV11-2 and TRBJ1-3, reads EAGVAQSPRYKIIEKRQSVAFWCNPISGHATLYWYQQILGQGPKLLIQFQNNGVVDDSQLPKDRFSAERLKGVDSTLKIQPAKLEDSAVYLCASSVEGSGVMNTIYFGEGSWLTVV.

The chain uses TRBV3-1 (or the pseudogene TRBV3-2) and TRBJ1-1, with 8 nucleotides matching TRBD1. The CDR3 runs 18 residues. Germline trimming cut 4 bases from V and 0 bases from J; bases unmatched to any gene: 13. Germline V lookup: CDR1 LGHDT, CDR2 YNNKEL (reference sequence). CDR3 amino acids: CASSPSLWGQAMNTEAFF. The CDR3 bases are TGTGCCAGCAGCCCATCGTTATGGGGACAGGCCATGAACACTGAAGCTTTCTTT.

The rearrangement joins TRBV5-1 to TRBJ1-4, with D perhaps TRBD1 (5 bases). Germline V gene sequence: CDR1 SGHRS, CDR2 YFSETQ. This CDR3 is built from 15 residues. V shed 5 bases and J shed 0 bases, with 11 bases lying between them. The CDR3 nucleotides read TGCGCCAGCAGAGAGACAGTGGCAACTAATGAAAAACTGTTTTTT. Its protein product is CASRETVATNEKLFF.

CDR3 DNA sequence: TGTGCCAGTAGGGGTCCGGGAGACCCACATACGCAGTATTTT. Translating gives CASRGPGDPHTQYF. The chain is built from TRBV19 and TRBJ2-3; D possibly corresponds to TRBD2 (6 bases). Germline values: CDR1 LNHDA, CDR2 SQIVND (reference sequence). The germline V and J ends were trimmed by 6 bases and 7 bases, with 17 bases remaining between them. CDR3 length: 14 residues.

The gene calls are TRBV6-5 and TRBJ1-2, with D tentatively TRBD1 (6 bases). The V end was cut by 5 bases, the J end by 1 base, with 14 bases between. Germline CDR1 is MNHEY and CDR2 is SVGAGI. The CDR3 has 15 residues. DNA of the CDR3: TGTGCCAGCAGTATCCAGACAGGTCTTAACTATGGCTACACCTTC. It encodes CASSIQTGLNYGYTF.

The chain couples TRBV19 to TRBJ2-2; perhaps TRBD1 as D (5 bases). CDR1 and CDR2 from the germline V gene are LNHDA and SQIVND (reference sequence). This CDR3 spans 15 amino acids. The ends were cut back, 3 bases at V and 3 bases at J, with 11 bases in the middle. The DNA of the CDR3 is TGTGCCAGTAGTATTGGTGGGGCCCACACCGGGGAGCTGTTTTTT. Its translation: CASSIGGAHTGELFF.

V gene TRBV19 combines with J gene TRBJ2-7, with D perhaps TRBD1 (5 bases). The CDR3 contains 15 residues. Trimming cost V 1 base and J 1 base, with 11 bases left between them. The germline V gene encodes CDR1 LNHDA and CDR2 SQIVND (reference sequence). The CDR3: CASSIATVPSYEQYF. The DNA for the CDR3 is TGTGCCAGTAGTATAGCGACAGTTCCTTCCTACGAGCAGTACTTC.

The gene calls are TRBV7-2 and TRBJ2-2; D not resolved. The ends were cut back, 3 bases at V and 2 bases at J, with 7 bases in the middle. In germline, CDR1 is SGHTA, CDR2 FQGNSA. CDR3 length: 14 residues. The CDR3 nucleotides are TGTGCCAGCAGCTTGGGCAGAAACACCGGGGAGCTGTTTTTT. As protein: CASSLGRNTGELFF. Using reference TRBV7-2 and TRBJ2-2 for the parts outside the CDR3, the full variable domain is GAGVSQSPSNKVTEKGKDVELRCDPISGHTALYWYRQSLGQGLEFLIYFQGNSAPDKSGLPSDRFSAERTGGSVSTLTIQRTQQEDSAVYLCASSLGRNTGELFFGEGSRLTVL.

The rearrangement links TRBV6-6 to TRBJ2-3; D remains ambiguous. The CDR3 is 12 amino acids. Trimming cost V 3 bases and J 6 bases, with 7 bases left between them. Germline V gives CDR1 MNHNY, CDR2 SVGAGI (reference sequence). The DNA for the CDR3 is TGTGCCAGCAGTTATTTCGGGGATACGCAGTATTTT. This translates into CASSYFGDTQYF.

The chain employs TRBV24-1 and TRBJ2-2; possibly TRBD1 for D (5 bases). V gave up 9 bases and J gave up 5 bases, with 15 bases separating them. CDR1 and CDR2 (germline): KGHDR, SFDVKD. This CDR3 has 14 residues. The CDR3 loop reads CATPRASLTGELFF. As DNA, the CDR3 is TGTGCCACCCCCAGGGCAAGCCTGACCGGGGAGCTGTTTTTT.

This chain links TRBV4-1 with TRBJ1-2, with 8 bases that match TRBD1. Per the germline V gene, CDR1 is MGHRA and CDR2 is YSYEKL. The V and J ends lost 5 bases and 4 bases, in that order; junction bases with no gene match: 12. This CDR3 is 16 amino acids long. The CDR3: CASSYRTGTGAYGYTF. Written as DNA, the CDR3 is TGCGCCAGCAGCTACCGGACCGGGACAGGCGCCTATGGCTACACCTTC.

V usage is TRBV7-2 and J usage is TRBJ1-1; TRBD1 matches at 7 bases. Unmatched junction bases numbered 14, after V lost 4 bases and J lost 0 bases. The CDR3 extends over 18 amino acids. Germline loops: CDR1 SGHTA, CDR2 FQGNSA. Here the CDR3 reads CASSSPSGTVYLNTEAFF. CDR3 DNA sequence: TGTGCCAGCAGCTCTCCGTCCGGGACAGTTTACTTGAACACTGAAGCTTTCTTT.

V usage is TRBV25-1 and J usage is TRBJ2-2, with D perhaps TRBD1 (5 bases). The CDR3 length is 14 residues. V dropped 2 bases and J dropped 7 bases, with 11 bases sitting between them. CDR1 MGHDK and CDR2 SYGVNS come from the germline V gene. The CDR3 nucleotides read TGTGCCAGCAGTGAAGGCTTAGGGGTCGGGGAGCTGTTTTTT. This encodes CASSEGLGVGELFF.

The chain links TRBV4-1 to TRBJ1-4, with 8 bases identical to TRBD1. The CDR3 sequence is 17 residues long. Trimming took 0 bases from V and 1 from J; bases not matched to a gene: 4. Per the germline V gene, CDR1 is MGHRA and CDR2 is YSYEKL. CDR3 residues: CASSQDRTGRTNEKLFF. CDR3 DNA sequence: TGCGCCAGCAGCCAAGATCGGACAGGGAGAACTAATGAAAAACTGTTTTTT.

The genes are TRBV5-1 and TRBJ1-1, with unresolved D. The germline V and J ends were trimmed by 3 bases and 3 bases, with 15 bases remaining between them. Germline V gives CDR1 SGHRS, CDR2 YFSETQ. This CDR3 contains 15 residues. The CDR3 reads CASSSPENGDTEAFF. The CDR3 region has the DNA TGCGCCAGCAGCTCCCCAGAGAACGGGGACACTGAAGCTTTCTTT.

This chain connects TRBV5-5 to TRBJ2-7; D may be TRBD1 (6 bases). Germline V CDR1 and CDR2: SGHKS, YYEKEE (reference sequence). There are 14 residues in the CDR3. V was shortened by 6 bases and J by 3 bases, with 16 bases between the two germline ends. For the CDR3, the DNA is TGTGCCAGCACTCGTAAACCAGGGGACTACGAGCAGTACGTC. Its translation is CASTRKPGDYEQYV.

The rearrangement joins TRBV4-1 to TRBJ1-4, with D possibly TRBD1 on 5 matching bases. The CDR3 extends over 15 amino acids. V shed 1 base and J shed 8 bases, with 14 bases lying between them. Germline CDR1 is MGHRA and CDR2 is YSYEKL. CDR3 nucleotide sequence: TGCGCCAGCAGCCAAGTCGGAGACAGAAGGGAAAAACTGTTTTTT. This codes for CASSQVGDRREKLFF.

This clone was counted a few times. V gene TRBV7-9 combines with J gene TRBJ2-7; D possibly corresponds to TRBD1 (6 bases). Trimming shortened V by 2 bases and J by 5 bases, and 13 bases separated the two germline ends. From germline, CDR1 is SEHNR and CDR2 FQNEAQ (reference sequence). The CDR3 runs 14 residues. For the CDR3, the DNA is TGTGCCAGCAGCTTACGGGACACTCATGACGAGCAGTACTTC. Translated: CASSLRDTHDEQYF.

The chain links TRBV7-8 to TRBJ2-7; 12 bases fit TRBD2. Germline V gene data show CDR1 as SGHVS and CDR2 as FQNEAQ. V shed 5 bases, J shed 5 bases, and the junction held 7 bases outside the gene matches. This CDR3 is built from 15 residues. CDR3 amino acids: CASSIGTSGFHEQYV. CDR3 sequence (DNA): TGTGCCAGCAGCATCGGGACTAGCGGGTTCCACGAGCAGTACGTC.

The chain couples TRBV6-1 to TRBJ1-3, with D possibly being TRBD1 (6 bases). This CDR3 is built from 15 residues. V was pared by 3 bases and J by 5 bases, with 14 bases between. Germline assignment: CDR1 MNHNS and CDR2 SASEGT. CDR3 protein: CASSDTDTGRNTIYF. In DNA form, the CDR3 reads TGTGCCAGCAGTGATACAGACACAGGGAGAAACACCATATATTTT.

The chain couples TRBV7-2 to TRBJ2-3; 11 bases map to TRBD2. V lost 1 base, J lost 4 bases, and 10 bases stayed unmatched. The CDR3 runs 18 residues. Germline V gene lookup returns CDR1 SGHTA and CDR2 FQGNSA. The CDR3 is CASSLVYQTSGNADTQYF. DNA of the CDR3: TGTGCCAGCAGCTTAGTGTACCAGACTAGCGGGAATGCAGATACGCAGTATTTT.

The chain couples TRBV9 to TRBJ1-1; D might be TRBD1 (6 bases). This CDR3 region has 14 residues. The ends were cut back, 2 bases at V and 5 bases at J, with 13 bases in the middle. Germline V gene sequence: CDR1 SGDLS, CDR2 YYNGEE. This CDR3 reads CASSVQGGGTEAFF. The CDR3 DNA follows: TGTGCCAGCAGCGTTCAGGGAGGGGGGACTGAAGCTTTCTTT.

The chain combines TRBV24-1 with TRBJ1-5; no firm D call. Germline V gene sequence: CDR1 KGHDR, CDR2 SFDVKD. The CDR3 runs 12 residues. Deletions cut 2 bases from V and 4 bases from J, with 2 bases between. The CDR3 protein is CATSDSNQPQHF. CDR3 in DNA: TGTGCCACCAGTGATTCGAATCAGCCCCAGCATTTT.